This entry features one TCR beta chain sequence. The data belong to a study of control samples from healthy donors and cancer patients. TCRdb keeps only in-frame clones here, not all; method: immunoSEQ multiplex PCR. The sample records 130,000 or so clones, around 90% being singletons. Germline loops: CDR1 SGHVS, CDR2 FNYEAQ. CDR3 length: 16 amino acids. After removal of 5 bases from V and 3 bases from J, the junction contained 6 bases not matched to a gene. The chain joins TRBV7-6 to TRBJ2-2; 10 bases line up with TRBD1. This sequence was found in a man between 18 and 35 years old in good health. Sequencing input: blood. The CDR3 DNA sequence: TGTGCCAGCAGCGTTCGACAGGGGGCTGACACCGGGGAGCTGTTTTTT. The encoded protein is CASSVRQGADTGELFF. The full variable domain, in which reference TRBV7-6 and TRBJ2-2 provide the parts outside the CDR3, is GAGVSQSPRYKVTKRGQDVALRCDPISGHVSLYWYRQALGQGPEFLTYFNYEAQQDKSGLPNDRFSAERPEGSISTLTIQRTEQRDSAMYRCASSVRQGADTGELFFGEGSRLTVL.